This T cell receptor (beta chain) was identified during a study of vaccination and CD4 T cells after COVID-19. General observations from the study: With convalescent patients, a median about 90% of reactive clones emerged solely after vaccination.

Researchers used the Oncomine TCR Beta short-read assay to sequence DNA from cultured CD4+ T cells. From cultured CD4+ T cells, genomic DNA was extracted. TCRdb used MiXCR to reprocess the PCR reads, holding one entry per CDR3 protein. The sample has around 6,100 distinct CDR3 sequences, over 40% seen once. This clonotype was detected only a few times. The antigen remains undetermined. The sample's treatment: roughly 11-day PBMC culture with coronavirus spike peptide pools or control peptides (ViraFEST assay). Pre-COVID-19 pandemic sampling (2011-2018) yielded the unexposed donor's CD4+ T cells. ViraFEST used peptide pools to expand antigen-specific T cells before TCR sequencing. Where cell yield allowed, unexposed-donor CD4+ T cells were probed with SARS-CoV-2 S/N and four cold-coronavirus spikes. The germline gives CDR1 ENHRY, CDR2 SYGVKD. The V end was cut by 0 bases, the J end by 9 bases, with 12 bases between. This CDR3 is built from 15 residues.

The TCR was taken from a human donor in good health. Sequences were obtained from CD4+ T cells from blood, cultured in vitro. The chain recombines TRBV10-3 with TRBJ1-6; TRBD1 is a possible D gene (5 bases). CDR3 sequence: CAISESGPSSSPLHF. Written as DNA, the CDR3 is TGTGCCATCAGTGAGTCGGGACCGAGTAGTTCACCCCTCCACTTT.